The 18 T cell receptor beta chains below all came from one sample that was sequenced in a study of long-term antiretroviral therapy in people with HIV. The assay, immunoSEQ v3.0, was run at survey level. Clones were sequenced by immunoSEQ multiplex PCR, and TCRdb holds only the in-frame ones, with some missing. The table has about 30,000 clones, approximately 94% seen once; the top ten hold around 3%. Material: unsorted PBMCs, obtained roughly 7.1 years after starting antiretroviral therapy. These receptors all come from a man aged 50 to 60 with HIV.

The chain couples TRBV30 to TRBJ2-7, with D perhaps matching TRBD1 or TRBD2 (5 bases each). Looked up from germline, CDR1 is GTSNPN and CDR2 is SVGIG (reference sequence). This CDR3 region has 16 residues. Deletions cut 0 bases from V and 6 bases from J, with 21 bases between. Here the CDR3 reads CAWSVSRGRQSVEQYF. DNA of the CDR3: TGTGCCTGGAGTGTATCCCGGGGACGGCAGTCTGTCGAGCAGTACTTC. The full variable domain, in which reference TRBV30 and TRBJ2-7 provide the parts outside the CDR3, is SQTIHQWPATLVQPVGSPLSLECTVEGTSNPNLYWYRQAAGRGLQLLFYSVGIGQISSEVPQNLSASRPQDRQFILSSKKLLLSDSGFYLCAWSVSRGRQSVEQYFGPGTRLTVT.

The gene calls are TRBV9 and TRBJ2-5; 7 positions match TRBD1. V lost 4 bases, J lost 0 bases, and 3 bases stayed unmatched. The CDR3 has 14 residues. CDR1 is SGDLS and CDR2 is YYNGEE in the germline V gene. CDR3 residues: CASSLGQYQETQYF. The CDR3, as DNA: TGTGCCAGCAGCCTGGGACAGTACCAAGAGACCCAGTACTTC.

V and J are TRBV5-1 and TRBJ2-3; 7 positions match TRBD2. J lost 3 bases, V lost 0 bases, and 10 bases had no gene match. The CDR3 runs to 17 residues. The germline gives CDR1 SGHRS, CDR2 YFSETQ. CDR3 DNA: TGCGCCAGCAGCTTGGTGTGGGCGGGGGATCCTACAGATACGCAGTATTTT. The encoded protein is CASSLVWAGDPTDTQYF.

The J gene is TRBJ2-3, the V gene TRBV11-3; D ambiguous. Trimming cost V 2 bases and J 1 base, with 1 base left between them. The CDR3 is made up of 12 amino acids. CDR1 and CDR2 from the germline V gene are SGHNT and YENEEA. The CDR3 DNA reads as TGTGCCAGCAGCTTACGCACAGATACGCAGTATTTT. Translated, it gives CASSLRTDTQYF.

The rearrangement links TRBV29-1 to TRBJ1-2, with D maybe TRBD1 (5 bases). The CDR3 covers 18 residues. V lost 2 bases, J lost 6 bases, and 28 bases lay in between. The germline V gene encodes CDR1 SQVTM and CDR2 ANQGSEA. The CDR3 region is CSVEIGGGHKDSNHGYTF. CDR3 nucleotides: TGCAGCGTTGAAATCGGGGGTGGCCATAAAGACTCGAATCATGGCTACACCTTC.

The V gene is TRBV19, the J gene TRBJ1-1; D possibly corresponds to TRBD1 (5 bases). From germline, CDR1 is LNHDA and CDR2 SQIVND (reference sequence). With 4 bases removed from V and 3 bases from J, the gap between germline ends came to 12 bases. The CDR3 loop spans 14 amino acids. CDR3 sequence reads: CASSSWGGDTEAFF. CDR3 DNA: TGTGCCAGTAGTAGTTGGGGCGGGGACACTGAAGCTTTCTTT.

This rearrangement joins TRBV11-2 to TRBJ2-3; tentatively, D is TRBD1 or TRBD2 (5 bases each). The CDR3 runs to 15 residues. Deletions cut 3 bases from V and 2 bases from J, with 12 bases between. CDR1 SGHAT and CDR2 FQNNGV come from the germline V gene. Here the CDR3 DNA reads TGTGCCAGCAGCTTTCGGGGACGGCCCACAGATACGCAGTATTTT. The encoded protein is CASSFRGRPTDTQYF.

The V call is TRBV29-1, the J call TRBJ2-4; D may be TRBD1 or TRBD2 (5 bases each). Trimming cost V 5 bases and J 7 bases, with 15 bases left between them. The CDR3 runs to 13 residues. Looked up from germline, CDR1 is SQVTM and CDR2 is ANQGSEA. CDR3 sequence (DNA): TGCAGCGTTACCGTGGGGGTAAGGAACATTCAGTACTTC. The encoded protein is CSVTVGVRNIQYF.

The chain links TRBV6-5 to TRBJ1-1; D gene unclear. CDR3 length equals 14 residues. Germline-derived CDR1 and CDR2 are MNHEY and SVGAGI. V lost 6 bases and J lost 0, with 11 bases in between. The CDR3 sequence is CASSPLYMNTEAFF. The DNA for the CDR3 is TGTGCCAGCAGCCCCCTTTACATGAACACTGAAGCTTTCTTT.

The gene calls are TRBV28 and TRBJ2-7, with 11 bases lining up with TRBD2. Germline CDR1 is MDHEN and CDR2 is SYDVKM. The CDR3 is 17 residues long. V shed 2 bases and J 2 bases; nucleotides not matched to a gene: 8. DNA of the CDR3: TGTGCCAGCAGTTTACGTCCTAGCGGGGGGATAACCTACGAGCAGTACTTC. This sequence encodes CASSLRPSGGITYEQYF. The full variable domain, completed using reference TRBV28 and TRBJ2-7, is DVKVTQSSRYLVKRTGEKVFLECVQDMDHENMFWYRQDPGLGLRLIYFSYDVKMKEKGDIPEGYSVSREKKERFSLILESASTNQTSMYLCASSLRPSGGITYEQYFGPGTRLTVT.

This chain connects TRBV11-2 to TRBJ2-7; D call uncertain. The CDR3 loop spans 19 amino acids. Between the trimmed V and J ends, which lost 1 base and 2 bases, there was a span of 24 bases. Per germline, CDR1 SGHAT and CDR2 FQNNGV. DNA of the CDR3: TGTGCCAGCAGCTTAGCCCCGGGCCTCCCCTTTCTTTCTGCCTACGAGCAGTACTTC. Protein sequence: CASSLAPGLPFLSAYEQYF. Looking up the rest from reference TRBV11-2 and TRBJ2-7 gives the full variable domain: EAGVAQSPRYKIIEKRQSVAFWCNPISGHATLYWYQQILGQGPKLLIQFQNNGVVDDSQLPKDRFSAERLKGVDSTLKIQPAKLEDSAVYLCASSLAPGLPFLSAYEQYFGPGTRLTVT.

The chain carries TRBV19 and TRBJ2-7; perhaps TRBD2 as D (6 bases). This CDR3 has 15 amino acids. Germline V gene lookup returns CDR1 LNHDA and CDR2 SQIVND (reference sequence). V lost 3 bases to trimming and J lost 3 bases, with 15 bases between them. DNA of the CDR3: TGTGCCAGTAGTATTTTTTCAGGAGGGTTCTACGAGCAGTACTTC. Amino acids: CASSIFSGGFYEQYF. The variable domain in full, completed from reference TRBV19 and TRBJ2-7, reads DGGITQSPKYLFRKEGQNVTLSCEQNLNHDAMYWYRQDPGQGLRLIYYSQIVNDFQKGDIAEGYSVSREKKESFPLTVTSAQKNPTAFYLCASSIFSGGFYEQYFGPGTRLTVT.

The gene calls are TRBV30 and TRBJ1-1; D gene uncertain. The CDR3 extends over 13 amino acids. V was pared by 2 bases and J by 0 bases, with 7 bases between. The germline V gene has CDR1 GTSNPN and CDR2 SVGIG (reference sequence). The CDR3 DNA follows: TGTGCCTGGAGTCCCAGCATGAACACTGAAGCTTTCTTT. As protein: CAWSPSMNTEAFF.

The V and J genes are TRBV30 and TRBJ1-2; 7 nucleotides align to TRBD1. Germline values: CDR1 GTSNPN, CDR2 SVGIG (reference sequence). The V segment lost 0 bases and the J segment 6 bases; nucleotides outside the gene matches: 10. The CDR3 runs 15 residues. For the CDR3, the DNA is TGTGCCTGGAGTGTACTCACCGGCGGGACAGATGGCTACACCTTC. Its protein product is CAWSVLTGGTDGYTF.

The chain links TRBV5-4 to TRBJ2-2; 8 nucleotides agree with TRBD1. CDR3 size: 14 residues. V shed 4 bases and J 4 bases; nucleotides not matched to a gene: 3. CDR1 and CDR2 (germline): SGHNT, YYREEE (reference sequence). DNA of the CDR3: TGTGCCAGCAGCCACGACAGGGGCACCGGGGAGCTGTTTTTT. Amino acids: CASSHDRGTGELFF. The complete variable domain, with remaining parts taken from reference TRBV5-4 and TRBJ2-2, reads ETGVTQSPTHLIKTRGQQVTLRCSSQSGHNTVSWYQQALGQGPQFIFQYYREEENGRGNFPPRFSGLQFPNYSSELNVNALELDDSALYLCASSHDRGTGELFFGEGSRLTVL.

The chain employs TRBV5-1 and TRBJ1-2, with D unclear. The CDR3 is 12 amino acids. The germline CDR1 and CDR2 sequences are SGHRS and YFSETQ. V shed 1 base and J shed 6 bases, with 7 bases lying between them. Here the CDR3 DNA reads TGCGCCAGCAGCTTGCCGGGGAATGGCTACACCTTC. This codes for CASSLPGNGYTF. The whole variable domain, filled in from reference TRBV5-1 and TRBJ1-2, reads KAGVTQTPRYLIKTRGQQVTLSCSPISGHRSVSWYQQTPGQGLQFLFEYFSETQRNKGNFPGRFSGRQFSNSRSEMNVSTLELGDSALYLCASSLPGNGYTFGSGTRLTVV.

The genes are TRBV7-2 and TRBJ1-6; D not certain. The CDR3 runs to 13 residues. The ends were cut back, 2 bases at V and 6 bases at J, with 5 bases in the middle. CDR1 is SGHTA and CDR2 is FQGNSA in the germline V gene. This chain's CDR3 is CASSLPGNSPLHF. Written as DNA, the CDR3 is TGTGCCAGCAGCTTACCGGGTAATTCACCCCTCCACTTT.

V gene TRBV6-6 combines with J gene TRBJ1-2, with D uncertain. Germline V gives CDR1 MNHNY, CDR2 SVGAGI (reference sequence). Trimming stripped 8 bases from V and 8 bases from J, with 15 bases between. The CDR3 sequence is 12 residues long. The CDR3 region is CASAGGIQGYTF. The CDR3, as DNA: TGTGCCAGCGCCGGAGGGATCCAAGGCTACACCTTC.